This TCR beta chain was recovered during a study of early stage breast cancer tumors. Study in general: ER+/PR+/HER2- status applied to about 80% of the 16 invasive breast tumors.

The CDR3 consists of 18 residues. Germline CDR1 SGHVS, CDR2 FNYEAQ. Trimming removed 0 bases from V and 0 bases from J; junction bases left unmatched: 9. The protocol was immunoSEQ multiplex PCR, while the TCRdb copy is restricted to in-frame clones and leaves out a portion. Here the sample spans approximately 48,000 clones, 75% to 95% being singletons. Study results and limitations: Blood repertoires resembled normal breast more than tumor. Compared with adjacent normal breast tissue, tumors showed roughly 2.4-fold greater T cell density and higher clonality.

Regarding this clone: Its matching antigen is unknown.

The source is a person aged 70 to 80 with breast cancer. The sequencing sample was made of blood. The rearrangement links TRBV7-6 to TRBJ2-3, with 7 positions matching TRBD2. CDR3 coding DNA: TGTGCCAGCAGCTTAGCAGCCCGATCTAGCGGTAGCACAGATACGCAGTATTTT. Translating gives CASSLAARSSGSTDTQYF.